The source of this T cell receptor (beta chain) is a study of CD8 T cells in Susac syndrome. RNA totalling roughly 0.5 to 1 ug underwent reverse transcription with random hexamers. TCRdb analysed the immunoSEQ multiplex PCR reads with MiXCR anew, one entry per CDR3 protein. This sample yields about 190,000 distinct CDR3 sequences, of which 90% to 95% are seen a single time; around 0.1% belongs to the top ten. This CDR3 is built from 16 residues. V shed 2 bases and J 5 bases; nucleotides not matched to a gene: 4. From germline, CDR1 is KGHDR and CDR2 SFDVKD. While CD8+ and CD4+ T cells were isolated negatively, TEMRA cells were enriched by FACS.

The J gene is TRBJ1-5, the V gene TRBV24-1; 11 bases map to TRBD1. Source material: CD4+ T cells from PBMCs. The clonotype was recovered from a human donor in good health. The CDR3, as DNA: TGTGCCACCAGTGATTCTAGGACAGGGGGCGATCAGCCCCAGCATTTT. This gives the protein CATSDSRTGGDQPQHF.